Listed here are 25 T cell receptor beta chains from one sample, sequenced in a study of blood T cells in healthy people across ages. Combining a sample-barcoded 5' primer with a J-beta primer mix, a second PCR ran for about 6 to 12 cycles. TCRdb reprocessed the 5' RACE reads via MiXCR and lists one record per CDR3 protein. This repertoire shows fewer than 900,000 distinct CDR3 sequences, approximately 39% found once; its top ten account for approximately 22%. Sample: blood. These receptors originate from a woman between 55 and 75 years old in good health.

The chain links TRBV29-1 to TRBJ2-5; 8 bases fit TRBD2. Germline V gives CDR1 SQVTM, CDR2 ANQGSEA. This CDR3 region has 16 residues. V lost 3 bases, J lost 2 bases, and 11 bases stayed unmatched. In DNA, the CDR3 is TGCAGCGTTGAGGCGGGGGGAACAGCGCTACAAGAGACCCAGTACTTC. It specifies CSVEAGGTALQETQYF. The full variable domain, in which reference TRBV29-1 and TRBJ2-5 provide the parts outside the CDR3, is SAVISQKPSRDICQRGTSLTIQCQVDSQVTMMFWYRQQPGQSLTLIATANQGSEATYESGFVIDKFPISRPNLTFSTLTVSNMSPEDSSIYLCSVEAGGTALQETQYFGPGTRLLVL.

The V call is TRBV6-6, the J call TRBJ1-2; D remains ambiguous. V was pared by 2 bases and J by 0 bases, with 7 bases between. The CDR3 covers 14 residues. CDR1 is MNHNY and CDR2 is SVGAGI in the germline V gene (reference sequence). This CDR3 reads CASSYRQANYGYTF. The CDR3 DNA reads as TGTGCCAGCAGTTACAGACAAGCTAACTATGGCTACACCTTC.

The genes are TRBV29-1 and TRBJ1-4; TRBD1 agrees at 9 bases. Germline V gives CDR1 SQVTM, CDR2 ANQGSEA. The V and J ends lost 2 bases and 4 bases, in that order; junction bases with no gene match: 8. CDR3 length equals 16 residues. CDR3 in amino acids: CSVESGTGWNNEKLFF. The CDR3 coding sequence is TGCAGCGTTGAATCCGGGACAGGGTGGAATAATGAAAAACTGTTTTTT.

V gene TRBV5-1 combines with J gene TRBJ2-1; no reliable D call. V gave up 2 bases and J gave up 6 bases, with 15 bases separating them. This CDR3 has 15 amino acids. CDR1 is SGHRS, CDR2 YFSETQ, per germline. CDR3 sequence reads: CASSFILTSGNEQFF. CDR3 nucleotides: TGCGCCAGCAGCTTTATACTGACATCTGGCAATGAGCAGTTCTTC.

This chain uses TRBV7-2 with TRBJ1-1; D remains ambiguous. There are 14 residues in the CDR3. The V gene's germline CDR1 is SGHTA and CDR2 FQGNSA. V lost 2 bases and J 3 bases, leaving 10 bases between the germline ends. In DNA, the CDR3 is TGTGCCAGCAGCTTACAGTCGGGCGACACTGAAGCTTTCTTT. It specifies CASSLQSGDTEAFF.

A single count supports this clonotype. The chain recombines TRBV27 with TRBJ2-1; D perhaps matches TRBD2 (5 bases). Trimming took 10 bases from V and 0 from J, leaving 16 bases between them. The CDR3 spans 15 residues. The germline V gene has CDR1 MNHEY and CDR2 SMNVEV (reference sequence). The CDR3 region has the DNA TGTGCCACCGGGGAGCGGAGAACCTCCTACAATGAGCAGTTCTTC. It is translated as CATGERRTSYNEQFF.

A word on this clonotype: The junction differs from germline at one of its ends, possibly a read error. DNA of the CDR3: TGCAGTCCTAGAGATCCAAATGGGTATGGCTACACCTTC. Its translation is CSPRDPNGYGYTF. The chain carries TRBV20-1 and TRBJ1-2; the D is unclear. The CDR3 is 13 residues long. From germline, CDR1 is DFQATT and CDR2 SNEGSKA (reference sequence).

V usage is TRBV4-2 and J usage is TRBJ1-1; D unclear. Per germline, CDR1 LGHNA and CDR2 YNFKEQ. With 2 bases removed from V and 1 base from J, the gap between germline ends came to 8 bases. The CDR3 is made up of 14 amino acids. The CDR3 region has the DNA TGTGCCAGCAGCCAAAATAGCGGGAACACTGAAGCTTTCTTT. This gives the protein CASSQNSGNTEAFF.

This clonotype was seen more than once but under ten times. V and J are TRBV4-3 and TRBJ1-2; perhaps TRBD1 as D (6 bases). Germline lookup yields CDR1 LGHNA and CDR2 YSLEER. Between the trimmed V and J ends, which lost 0 bases and 3 bases, there was a span of 11 bases. The CDR3 is made up of 15 amino acids. The CDR3 protein is CASSQDHSGDYGYTF. In DNA form, the CDR3 reads TGCGCCAGCAGCCAAGATCATTCAGGGGACTATGGCTACACCTTC.

In this sample, this clonotype turned up a few times. The rearrangement uses TRBV9 and TRBJ1-4; the D gene is possibly TRBD1 (6 bases). Trimming cost V 3 bases and J 8 bases, with 14 bases left between them. The CDR3 has 14 amino acids. Germline CDR1 is SGDLS and CDR2 is YYNGEE. As DNA, the CDR3 is TGTGCCAGCAGCGCGTCACAGGGAGGGGAAAAACTGTTTTTT. It yields the protein CASSASQGGEKLFF.

This clonotype was observed at least ten times. This chain links TRBV12-3 or TRBV12-4 with TRBJ2-1, with 7 bases matching TRBD2. The V segment lost 0 bases and the J segment 9 bases; nucleotides outside the gene matches: 5. The CDR3 loop spans 14 amino acids. CDR3 bases: TGTGCCAGCAGTTTAGCGGGGGGGTTAGGTGAGCAGTTCTTC. This encodes CASSLAGGLGEQFF.

CDR3 coding DNA: TGCAGCGTTGAACCGACGAGCCCCTACAATGAGCAGTTCTTC. It encodes CSVEPTSPYNEQFF. The chain links TRBV29-1 to TRBJ2-1; D gene ambiguous. The CDR3 covers 14 residues. Per the germline V gene, CDR1 is SQVTM and CDR2 is ANQGSEA. V was clipped by 2 bases and J by 2 bases, with 10 bases between them.

CDR3 DNA: TGTGCCATCCCCGGGACAGGACAGATCGGGGAGCAGTTCTTC. This codes for CAIPGTGQIGEQFF. The chain couples TRBV10-3 to TRBJ2-1; 8 bases line up with TRBD1. Germline V gives CDR1 ENHRY, CDR2 SYGVKD. This CDR3 comprises 14 residues. After removal of 8 bases from V and 10 bases from J, the junction contained 13 bases not matched to a gene.

The genes are TRBV6-2 or TRBV6-3 and TRBJ1-4, with D uncertain. The CDR3 is made up of 14 amino acids. CDR1 MNHEY and CDR2 SVGEGT come from the germline V gene. The V gene lost 5 bases and the J gene lost 3 bases, with 10 bases spanning the gap. Written as DNA, the CDR3 is TGTGCCAGCAGTCCAGGCGGGGCTAATGAAAAACTGTTTTTT. Protein: CASSPGGANEKLFF.

V gene TRBV12-3 or TRBV12-4 combines with J gene TRBJ1-5; D unclear. The CDR3 runs 16 residues. Deletions cut 7 bases from V and 2 bases from J, with 18 bases between. CDR3 nucleotides: TGTGCCAGCAAAGAGGGATCTAGCGAGGGCAATCAGCCCCAGCATTTT. This translates into CASKEGSSEGNQPQHF.

This chain connects TRBV24-1 to TRBJ2-7, with TRBD2 identical over 11 bases. J gave up 3 bases and V 4 bases, and 7 bases lay outside the gene matches. The germline V gene has CDR1 KGHDR and CDR2 SFDVKD. The CDR3 totals 16 residues. This chain's CDR3 is CATSDQTSGTRYEQYF. The CDR3 DNA sequence: TGTGCCACCAGTGACCAGACTAGCGGGACTCGCTACGAGCAGTACTTC.

The chain recombines TRBV12-3 or TRBV12-4 with TRBJ1-4; 10 positions agree with TRBD1. The CDR3 extends over 16 amino acids. V shed 6 bases and J 5 bases; nucleotides not matched to a gene: 9. The CDR3 protein is CASRGRDRGLNEKLFF. CDR3 DNA sequence: TGTGCCAGCAGAGGCCGGGACAGGGGCCTCAATGAAAAACTGTTTTTT.

This clonotype was counted many times. The chain combines TRBV29-1 with TRBJ1-2, with D unclear. This CDR3 contains 14 residues. Trimming stripped 0 bases from V and 4 bases from J, with 12 bases between. Germline loops: CDR1 SQVTM, CDR2 ANQGSEA. The CDR3 nucleotides read TGCAGCGTTGAAGATATTCCAGCATCCTATGGCTACACCTTC. Its protein is CSVEDIPASYGYTF.

This clonotype was seen ten or more times. V usage is TRBV30 and J usage is TRBJ2-5; D tentatively fits TRBD1 or TRBD2 (6 bases each). V lost 3 bases to trimming and J lost 4 bases, with 18 bases between them. The CDR3 covers 15 residues. Germline values: CDR1 GTSNPN, CDR2 SVGIG (reference sequence). CDR3 in DNA: TGTGCCTGGAGGACTCCAGGGGTGGGGGGAGAGACCCAGTACTTC. This translates into CAWRTPGVGGETQYF.

This clonotype was counted a few times. The chain combines TRBV6-1 with TRBJ1-2; D is unresolved. The V and J ends lost 7 bases and 4 bases respectively, with 19 bases between them. Germline V gives CDR1 MNHNS, CDR2 SASEGT. This CDR3 is 15 amino acids long. The CDR3 DNA sequence: TGTGCCAGCATCTCGTCGCTAGGGAGTGGCTATGGCTACACCTTC. Residues: CASISSLGSGYGYTF.

This chain uses TRBV27 with TRBJ2-5; 8 nucleotides line up with TRBD2. The trim removed 2 bases at V and 1 base at J, leaving 6 bases unmatched. CDR1 and CDR2 from the germline V gene are MNHEY and SMNVEV (reference sequence). This CDR3 region has 16 residues. The CDR3 DNA follows: TGTGCCAGCAGTTTAACGGGGGGGATTCTCCAAGAGACCCAGTACTTC. The encoded protein is CASSLTGGILQETQYF.

The table lists this clonotype with a few counts. The chain carries TRBV7-2 and TRBJ1-2; a weak D match, TRBD1 (5 bases). Trimming left V 0 bases short and J 8 bases short, with 19 bases between. CDR1 is SGHTA, CDR2 FQGNSA, per germline. The CDR3 covers 16 residues. CDR3 sequence (DNA): TGTGCCAGCAGCTTAGCGCGTTTCGAGGGGACGAGGGGCTACACCTTC. It codes for CASSLARFEGTRGYTF.

This rearrangement joins TRBV5-1 to TRBJ2-7; D uncertain. The CDR3 spans 14 residues. Between the trimmed V and J ends, which lost 4 bases and 2 bases, there was a span of 13 bases. The germline V gene has CDR1 SGHRS and CDR2 YFSETQ. Here the CDR3 reads CASSPGRPAYEQYF. CDR3 nucleotide sequence: TGCGCCAGCAGCCCCGGGCGGCCGGCCTACGAGCAGTACTTC.

V and J are TRBV12-3 or TRBV12-4 and TRBJ2-7; the match to TRBD2 covers 11 bases. CDR3 size: 15 residues. V gave up 3 bases and J gave up 3 bases; unmatched junction bases: 4. CDR3 protein: CASSFRLAGHYEQYF. CDR3 bases: TGTGCCAGCAGTTTTCGACTAGCGGGGCACTACGAGCAGTACTTC.

The gene calls are TRBV20-1 and TRBJ2-1; either TRBD1 or TRBD2 may supply D (5 bases each). V was trimmed by 2 bases and J by 9 bases, leaving 20 bases between them. The length of the CDR3 is 15 residues. Germline V gene sequence: CDR1 DFQATT, CDR2 SNEGSKA (reference sequence). In DNA, the CDR3 is TGCAGTGCTAGACCTCCTAGAGGGGCCCCGGGTGAGCAGTTCTTC. Translating gives CSARPPRGAPGEQFF.